The rows below give T cell receptor beta chains drawn from one sample of a study of a mutant IDH1 vaccine in newly diagnosed glioma. Assay: immunoSEQ multiplex PCR; the TCRdb copy retains only in-frame clones and omits some. Found here are approximately 15,000 clones, 95% to 96% of them singletons; the top ten hold about 3.5%. The sample here was peripheral blood mononuclear cells (PBMCs), taken from a glioma patient treated with radiotherapy, temozolomide or both. These receptors came from a woman between 18 and 29 years old with glioma. Some clones in this sample may be carry-over from other donors' samples. Both conserved end residues are part of each CDR3. The order of the fields is D gene, V gene, J gene, CDR3 length, clone size, CDR3 DNA, CDR3 protein. The D gene is left open where the match is weak. Size values are once, few and many counts, or a class for expanded clones, and some rows have none.

D: TRBD1; V: TRBV27; J: TRBJ1-5; length: 18; size: .; DNA: TGTGCCAGCAGTTTAAGGGGGCAGACGACAGGGTTTATTCAGCCCCAGCATTTT; CDR3: CASSLRGQTTGFIQPQHF
D: .; V: TRBV7-9; J: TRBJ1-1; length: 17; size: .; DNA: TGTGCCAGCAGCTTGAATACAGAGGCACCTCTGAACACTGAAGCTTTCTTT; CDR3: CASSLNTEAPLNTEAFF
D: .; V: TRBV27; J: TRBJ2-7; length: 10; size: .; DNA: TGTGCCCCCGGAGGGGACGAGCAGTACTTC; CDR3: CAPGGDEQYF
D: .; V: TRBV11-3; J: TRBJ1-1; length: 14; size: .; DNA: TGTGCCAGCAGCTTGGGGAGGGGAAGCACTGAAGCTTTCTTT; CDR3: CASSLGRGSTEAFF
D: .; V: TRBV4-2; J: TRBJ1-2; length: 15; size: .; DNA: TGTGCCAGCAGCTTGGGACCGCTCTTGGAGGTCGGCTACACCTTC; CDR3: CASSLGPLLEVGYTF
D: .; V: TRBV7-9; J: TRBJ2-3; length: 12; size: .; DNA: TGTGCCAGCAGACTTAGCACAGATACGCAGTATTTT; CDR3: CASRLSTDTQYF
D: .; V: TRBV20-1; J: TRBJ1-1; length: 11; size: .; DNA: TGCAGTGCGCAGGGCGACACTGAAGCTTTCTTT; CDR3: CSAQGDTEAFF
D: TRBD1; V: TRBV5-1; J: TRBJ1-2; length: 16; size: once; DNA: TGCGCCAGCAGCGAGGAAACCGGGACAGGGGTCTATGGCTACACCTTC; CDR3: CASSEETGTGVYGYTF
D: TRBD1; V: TRBV29-1; J: TRBJ2-6; length: 15; size: .; DNA: TGCAGCGTGGGAACAGGGGACTCTGGGGCCAACGTCCTGACTTTC; CDR3: CSVGTGDSGANVLTF
D: .; V: TRBV14; J: TRBJ1-1; length: 12; size: .; DNA: TGTGCCAGCAGCCAAGGACCGCTTGAAGCTTTCTTT; CDR3: CASSQGPLEAFF
D: .; V: TRBV6-1; J: TRBJ2-1; length: 14; size: .; DNA: TGTGCCAGTCTTAAAACGGGAACCTACAATGAGCAGTTCTTC; CDR3: CASLKTGTYNEQFF
D: TRBD1; V: TRBV10-3; J: TRBJ2-1; length: 15; size: .; DNA: TGTGCCATCAGGAGAAGTGAGGGGGCGTTCAATGAGCAGTTCTTC; CDR3: CAIRRSEGAFNEQFF
D: .; V: TRBV27; J: TRBJ2-7; length: 14; size: .; DNA: TGTGCCAGCAGTGCGAAGGGCAGGGCCTACGAGCAGTACTTC; CDR3: CASSAKGRAYEQYF
D: .; V: TRBV13; J: TRBJ2-7; length: 14; size: .; DNA: TGTGCCAGCAGCTTAGAGGGGAGCTCCTACGAGCAGTACTTC; CDR3: CASSLEGSSYEQYF
D: .; V: TRBV14; J: TRBJ2-2; length: 14; size: .; DNA: TGTGCCAGCAGCGACTGGACGCGGACCGGGGAGCTGTTTTTT; CDR3: CASSDWTRTGELFF
D: .; V: TRBV27; J: TRBJ1-2; length: 14; size: .; DNA: TGTGCCAGCAGTCCCTTGGCGGGTGTGGGTGGCTACACCTTC; CDR3: CASSPLAGVGGYTF
D: .; V: TRBV13; J: TRBJ2-1; length: 14; size: .; DNA: TGTGCCAGCACCCAACCGGGGCCCTACAATGAGCAGTTCTTC; CDR3: CASTQPGPYNEQFF
D: TRBD2; V: TRBV4-1; J: TRBJ2-1; length: 17; size: once; DNA: TGCGCCAGCAGCCCGCGACTAGCGGGAGGATTAGGAAATGAGCAGTTCTTC; CDR3: CASSPRLAGGLGNEQFF
D: TRBD1; V: TRBV5-4; J: TRBJ1-1; length: 15; size: .; DNA: TGTGCCAGCAGCTTGGAACAGGGGGGGGACACTGAAGCTTTCTTT; CDR3: CASSLEQGGDTEAFF
D: TRBD1; V: TRBV4-1; J: TRBJ1-1; length: 14; size: .; DNA: TGCGCCAGCAGCGTTCGACAGGGTGGCACTGAAGCTTTCTTT; CDR3: CASSVRQGGTEAFF
D: .; V: TRBV9; J: TRBJ2-7; length: 12; size: .; DNA: TGTGCCAGCAGCGAGGGGTACAGCGAGCAGTACTTC; CDR3: CASSEGYSEQYF
D: TRBD2; V: TRBV11-3; J: TRBJ2-7; length: 17; size: .; DNA: TGTGCCAGCAGCTTAGCCGCTGGACTAGCGGGGGGGCACGAGCAGTACTTC; CDR3: CASSLAAGLAGGHEQYF
D: .; V: TRBV18; J: TRBJ1-1; length: 14; size: .; DNA: TGTGCCAGCTCACCCAGAGGGGTGAACACTGAAGCTTTCTTT; CDR3: CASSPRGVNTEAFF
D: .; V: TRBV18; J: TRBJ1-3; length: 15; size: .; DNA: TGTGCCAGCTCAACAGGACTTCACTCTGGAAACACCATATATTTT; CDR3: CASSTGLHSGNTIYF
D: .; V: TRBV7-8; J: TRBJ1-3; length: 17; size: few; DNA: TGTGCCAGCAGCTCCCAACCGGACATAACGACTGGAAACACCATATATTTT; CDR3: CASSSQPDITTGNTIYF
D: .; V: TRBV6-5; J: TRBJ1-1; length: 14; size: .; DNA: TGTGCCAGCAGTCTCGGTTTCCTGAACACTGAAGCTTTCTTT; CDR3: CASSLGFLNTEAFF
D: .; V: TRBV18; J: TRBJ1-2; length: 15; size: .; DNA: TGTGCCAGCTCACAGCGGGACGCCTACATCTATGGCTACACCTTC; CDR3: CASSQRDAYIYGYTF
D: .; V: TRBV4-3; J: TRBJ2-7; length: 14; size: .; DNA: TGCGCCAGCAGCCCATTGATCGGGGGTTACGAGCAGTACTTC; CDR3: CASSPLIGGYEQYF
D: TRBD1; V: TRBV18; J: TRBJ2-5; length: 15; size: .; DNA: TGTGCCAGCTCACCGGGGGACAGGTACCAAGAGACCCAGTACTTC; CDR3: CASSPGDRYQETQYF
D: .; V: TRBV28; J: TRBJ2-6; length: 15; size: .; DNA: TGTGCCAGCAGCCCGGGGAGGTCCGGGGCCAACGTCCTGACTTTC; CDR3: CASSPGRSGANVLTF
D: .; V: TRBV4-1; J: TRBJ1-6; length: 14; size: .; DNA: TGCGCCAGCAGCCAAGAGCCCATGGGATCACCCCTCCACTTT; CDR3: CASSQEPMGSPLHF
D: .; V: TRBV10-3; J: TRBJ2-1; length: 13; size: .; DNA: TGTGCCATCAGTGATCTGGGGGTAAATGAGCAGTTCTTC; CDR3: CAISDLGVNEQFF
D: .; V: TRBV2; J: TRBJ2-3; length: 15; size: .; DNA: TGTGCCAGCAGTTTCGACAGGACTCACACAGATACGCAGTATTTT; CDR3: CASSFDRTHTDTQYF
D: .; V: TRBV6-1; J: TRBJ2-1; length: 15; size: .; DNA: TGTGCCAGCAGTCTCCGGGACTTTCAGTACAATGAGCAGTTCTTC; CDR3: CASSLRDFQYNEQFF
D: .; V: TRBV19; J: TRBJ2-7; length: 13; size: .; DNA: .; CDR3: CASSPVGQGTRFF
D: .; V: TRBV27; J: TRBJ1-5; length: 15; size: .; DNA: TGTGCCAGCAGTTGGTGGGGGAATAGCAATCAGCCCCAGCATTTT; CDR3: CASSWWGNSNQPQHF
D: TRBD1; V: TRBV30; J: TRBJ1-1; length: 15; size: .; DNA: TGTGCCTGGCAGACTAGGGGACAGCGGTTCTCTGAAGCTTTCTTT; CDR3: CAWQTRGQRFSEAFF
D: TRBD1; V: TRBV19; J: TRBJ2-5; length: 15; size: .; DNA: TGTGCCAGTAGTAGCCAGACAGGGGGTAAAGAGACCCAGTACTTC; CDR3: CASSSQTGGKETQYF
D: TRBD1; V: TRBV10-3; J: TRBJ2-7; length: 14; size: .; DNA: TGTGCCATCAGAGGGACAGCCGCCTCCTACGAGCAGTACTTC; CDR3: CAIRGTAASYEQYF
D: .; V: TRBV28; J: TRBJ1-2; length: 13; size: .; DNA: TGTGCCAGCAGCCTAGACATGTTCTATGGCTACACCTTC; CDR3: CASSLDMFYGYTF
D: TRBD2; V: TRBV4-3; J: TRBJ2-2; length: 17; size: .; DNA: TGCGCCAGCAGCCAAGATCGGGGGACTACCTCCACCGGGGAGCTGTTTTTT; CDR3: CASSQDRGTTSTGELFF
D: .; V: TRBV11-2; J: TRBJ2-7; length: 14; size: .; DNA: TGTGCCAGCAGCTTAGGGGGGTTGTCCTACGAGCAGTACTTC; CDR3: CASSLGGLSYEQYF
D: .; V: TRBV2; J: TRBJ2-3; length: 14; size: once; DNA: TGTGCCAGCGCGGGGATCTCGGCGATAGATACGCAGTATTTT; CDR3: CASAGISAIDTQYF
D: .; V: TRBV11-3; J: TRBJ1-1; length: 14; size: .; DNA: TGTGCCAGCAGCCCCCGAACCGAGAACACTGAAGCTTTCTTT; CDR3: CASSPRTENTEAFF
D: .; V: TRBV7-2; J: TRBJ1-1; length: 16; size: .; DNA: TGTGCCAGCAGCCCATGGAAGGGAGGAGGGGGTACTGAAGCTTTCTTT; CDR3: CASSPWKGGGGTEAFF
D: .; V: TRBV27; J: TRBJ1-3; length: 15; size: .; DNA: TGTGCCAGCAGTTTATCGGCCCTCTCTGGAAACACCATATATTTT; CDR3: CASSLSALSGNTIYF
D: TRBD1; V: TRBV5-8; J: TRBJ1-3; length: 16; size: .; DNA: TGTGCCAGCACCTGGCTTTTGGGACAGGGGGTGAACACCATATATTTT; CDR3: CASTWLLGQGVNTIYF
D: .; V: TRBV19; J: TRBJ1-5; length: 15; size: .; DNA: TGTGCCAGTAGTATAGCCTCCGGACAGTATCAGCCCCAGCATTTT; CDR3: CASSIASGQYQPQHF
D: .; V: TRBV25-1; J: TRBJ1-5; length: 13; size: few; DNA: TGTGCCAGCAGTGCTTCGGGCAATCAGCCCCAGCATTTT; CDR3: CASSASGNQPQHF
D: TRBD2; V: TRBV19; J: TRBJ2-7; length: 15; size: .; DNA: TGTGCCAGTTCATTTAGCGGGAGGGCTTCCTACGAGCAGTACTTC; CDR3: CASSFSGRASYEQYF
D: TRBD1; V: TRBV15; J: TRBJ2-2; length: 17; size: .; DNA: TGTGCCACCAGCAGAAAGACAGGGTTAGCGAACACCGGGGAGCTGTTTTTT; CDR3: CATSRKTGLANTGELFF
D: .; V: TRBV9; J: TRBJ2-3; length: 13; size: .; DNA: TGTGCCAGCAGCCCAGGAGGCACAGATACGCAGTATTTT; CDR3: CASSPGGTDTQYF
D: .; V: TRBV6-6; J: TRBJ2-3; length: 15; size: .; DNA: TGTGCCAGCCGAAGCCAGGGGGGTGACACAGATACGCAGTATTTT; CDR3: CASRSQGGDTDTQYF
D: TRBD1; V: TRBV14; J: TRBJ2-3; length: 17; size: .; DNA: TGTGCCAGCAGCCCCTGGGGGACAGGGGGTTGGACAGATACGCAGTATTTT; CDR3: CASSPWGTGGWTDTQYF
D: TRBD1; V: TRBV5-1; J: TRBJ2-5; length: 16; size: .; DNA: TGCGCCAGCAGCTTGGGACAGGGGGCGAGGTGGGAGACCCAGTACTTC; CDR3: CASSLGQGARWETQYF
D: .; V: TRBV11-2; J: TRBJ2-3; length: 12; size: .; DNA: TGTGCCAGCAGCTTAGAGGGCCGCCTAAGGTATTTT; CDR3: CASSLEGRLRYF
D: .; V: TRBV6-5; J: TRBJ1-2; length: 13; size: .; DNA: TGTGCCAGCAGTCATGAGGCGAACTATGGCTACACCTTC; CDR3: CASSHEANYGYTF
D: .; V: TRBV28; J: TRBJ2-7; length: 13; size: .; DNA: TGTGCCAGCAGTTCCCGGGGGGCAGAGGAGCAGTACTTC; CDR3: CASSSRGAEEQYF
D: .; V: TRBV27; J: TRBJ2-5; length: 14; size: .; DNA: TGTGCCAGCAGTTTGGGAGCACGAGGGGAGACCCAGTACTTC; CDR3: CASSLGARGETQYF
D: .; V: TRBV28; J: TRBJ2-1; length: 15; size: .; DNA: TGTGCCAGCAGTTTGGTCCCACAGGGTATTTCTGAGCAGTTCTTC; CDR3: CASSLVPQGISEQFF